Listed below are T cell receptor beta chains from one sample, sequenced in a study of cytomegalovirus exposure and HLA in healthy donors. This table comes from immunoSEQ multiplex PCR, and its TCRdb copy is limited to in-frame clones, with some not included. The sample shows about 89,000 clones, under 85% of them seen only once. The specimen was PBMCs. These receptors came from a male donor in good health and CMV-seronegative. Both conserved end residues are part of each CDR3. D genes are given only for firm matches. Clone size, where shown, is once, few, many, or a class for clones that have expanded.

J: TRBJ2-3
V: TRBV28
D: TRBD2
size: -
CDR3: CASSSLLAGKLGDTQYF
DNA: TGTGCCAGCAGTTCCCTACTAGCGGGAAAACTAGGAGATACGCAGTATTTT

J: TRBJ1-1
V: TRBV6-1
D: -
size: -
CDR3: CASSPRGGIAEAFF
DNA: TGTGCCAGCAGCCCAAGGGGAGGGATCGCTGAAGCTTTCTTT

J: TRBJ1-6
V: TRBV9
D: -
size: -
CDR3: CASSVGAEQPPLHF
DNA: TGTGCCAGCAGCGTAGGGGCCGAACAGCCACCCCTCCACTTT

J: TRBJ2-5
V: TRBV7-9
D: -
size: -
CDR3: CASSPTGERETQYF
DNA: TGTGCCAGCAGCCCCACGGGGGAAAGAGAGACCCAGTACTTC

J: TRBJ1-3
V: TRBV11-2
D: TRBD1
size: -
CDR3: CASSLGQGLLQGNTIYF
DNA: TGTGCCAGCAGCTTAGGACAGGGATTGTTACAAGGAAACACCATATATTTT

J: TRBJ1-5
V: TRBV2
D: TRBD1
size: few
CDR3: CASTPSWGQGYSNQPQHF
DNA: TGTGCCAGCACCCCCTCTTGGGGACAGGGTTATAGCAATCAGCCCCAGCATTTT

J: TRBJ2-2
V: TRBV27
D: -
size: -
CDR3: CASLRGPGVNTGELFF
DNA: TGTGCCAGCCTTAGGGGACCGGGAGTAAACACCGGGGAGCTGTTTTTT

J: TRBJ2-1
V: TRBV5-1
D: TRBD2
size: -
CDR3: CASRSSGGYNEQFF
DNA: TGCGCCAGCAGGTCTAGCGGGGGATACAATGAGCAGTTCTTC

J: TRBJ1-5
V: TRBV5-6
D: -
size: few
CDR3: CASSLQIRGSNQPQHF
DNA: TGTGCCAGCAGCTTGCAAATTCGGGGTAGCAATCAGCCCCAGCATTTT

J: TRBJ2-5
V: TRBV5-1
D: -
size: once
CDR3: CASSWKDRRETQYF
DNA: TGCGCCAGCAGCTGGAAAGACAGGAGAGAGACCCAGTACTTC

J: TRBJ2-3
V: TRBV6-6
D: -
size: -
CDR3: CASSISTDTQYF
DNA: TGTGCCAGCAGTATAAGCACAGATACGCAGTATTTT

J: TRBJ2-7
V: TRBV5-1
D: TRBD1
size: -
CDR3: CASSSTGTGLILYF
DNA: TGCGCCAGCAGCTCAACCGGGACAGGGCTTATTCTGTACTTC

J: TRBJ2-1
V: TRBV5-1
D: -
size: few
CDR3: CASRKTGTSYNEQFF
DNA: TGCGCCAGCAGGAAGACCGGGACTTCATACAATGAGCAGTTCTTC

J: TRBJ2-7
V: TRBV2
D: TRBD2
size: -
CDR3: CASNGLADYEQYF
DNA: TGTGCCAGTAACGGACTAGCGGATTACGAGCAGTACTTC

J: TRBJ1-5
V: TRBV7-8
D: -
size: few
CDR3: CASSLAGGNQPQHF
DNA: TGTGCCAGCAGCTTAGCAGGGGGTAATCAGCCCCAGCATTTT

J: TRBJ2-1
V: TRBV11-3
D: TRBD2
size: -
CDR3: CASSQWTSGRPSYNEQFF
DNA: TGTGCCAGCAGCCAATGGACTAGCGGGAGACCATCCTACAATGAGCAGTTCTTC

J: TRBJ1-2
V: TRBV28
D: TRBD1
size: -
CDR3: CASRPGGADGYTF
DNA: TGTGCCAGCAGGCCAGGGGGCGCAGATGGCTACACCTTC

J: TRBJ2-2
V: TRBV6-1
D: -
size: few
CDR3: CASSVGGPGTGELFF
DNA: TGTGCCAGCAGTGTGGGGGGGCCCGGCACCGGGGAGCTGTTTTTT

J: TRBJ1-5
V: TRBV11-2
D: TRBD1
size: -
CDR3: CASSHSGQGNQPQHF
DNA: TGTGCCAGCAGCCACTCAGGACAGGGCAATCAGCCCCAGCATTTT

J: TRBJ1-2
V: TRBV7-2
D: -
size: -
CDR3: CASSFARGGGYTF
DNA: TGTGCCAGCAGCTTCGCAAGGGGTGGTGGCTACACCTTC

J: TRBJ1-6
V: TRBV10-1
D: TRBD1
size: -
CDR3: CASSARQGRNSPLHF
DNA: TGCGCCAGCAGTGCCCGACAGGGTCGGAATTCACCCCTCCACTTT

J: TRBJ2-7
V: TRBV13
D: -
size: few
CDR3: CASSFSSSADEQYF
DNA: TGTGCCAGCAGCTTTTCTAGTAGCGCGGATGAGCAGTACTTC

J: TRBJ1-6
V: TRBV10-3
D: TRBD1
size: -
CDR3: CAISESQGRSTSPLHF
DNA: TGTGCCATCAGTGAGTCACAGGGGAGATCTACATCACCCCTCCACTTT

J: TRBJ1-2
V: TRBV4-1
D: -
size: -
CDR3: CASSQVLDLDGYTF
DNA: TGCGCCAGCAGCCAAGTGTTAGACTTGGATGGCTACACCTTC

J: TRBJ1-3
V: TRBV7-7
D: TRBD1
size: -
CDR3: CASSLPAFQRDRRGGNTIYF
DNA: TGTGCCAGCAGCTTACCGGCCTTTCAACGGGACAGAAGAGGTGGAAACACCATATATTTT

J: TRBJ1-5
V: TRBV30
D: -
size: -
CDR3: CAWSLGDQPQHF
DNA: TGTGCCTGGAGCCTAGGGGATCAGCCCCAGCATTTT

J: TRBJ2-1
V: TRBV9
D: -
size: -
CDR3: CASSLQTVDEQFF
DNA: TGTGCCAGCAGCCTCCAAACAGTCGATGAGCAGTTCTTC

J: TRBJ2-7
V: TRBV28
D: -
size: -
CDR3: CASSPSAFEQYF
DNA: TGTGCCAGCAGTCCCAGCGCGTTCGAGCAGTACTTC

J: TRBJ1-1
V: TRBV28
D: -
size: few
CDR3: CASSLDRPNTEAFF
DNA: TGTGCCAGCAGTTTGGACAGACCGAACACTGAAGCTTTCTTT

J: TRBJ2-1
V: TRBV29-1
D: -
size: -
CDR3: CSVGSGAFLSYNEQFF
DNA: TGCAGCGTTGGCAGCGGAGCTTTTCTTTCCTACAATGAGCAGTTCTTC

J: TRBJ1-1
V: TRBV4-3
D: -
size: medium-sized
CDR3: CASSQPGFEAFF
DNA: TGCGCCAGCAGCCAACCGGGATTCGAAGCTTTCTTT

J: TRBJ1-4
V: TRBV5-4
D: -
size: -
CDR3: CASRGGRGEKLFF
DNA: TGTGCCAGCAGGGGGGGGCGTGGTGAAAAACTGTTTTTT

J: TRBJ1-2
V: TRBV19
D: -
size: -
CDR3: CASRFRGPSGYTF
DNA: TGTGCCAGTCGGTTCAGGGGACCCTCGGGCTACACCTTC

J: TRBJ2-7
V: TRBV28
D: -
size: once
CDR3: CASNIGQSYEQYF
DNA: TGTGCCAGCAACATCGGACAGAGCTACGAGCAGTACTTC

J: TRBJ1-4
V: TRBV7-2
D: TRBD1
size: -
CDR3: CASSFSRQGLGEKLFF
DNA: TGTGCCAGCAGCTTTTCGAGACAGGGGTTGGGAGAAAAACTGTTTTTT

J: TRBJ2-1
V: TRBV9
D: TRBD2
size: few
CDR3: CASSVVSSGDHEQFF
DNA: TGTGCCAGCAGCGTAGTGTCTAGCGGGGACCATGAGCAGTTCTTC

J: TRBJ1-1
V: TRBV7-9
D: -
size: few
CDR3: CASSDRTHTEAFF
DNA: TGTGCCAGCAGCGACCGGACTCACACTGAAGCTTTCTTT

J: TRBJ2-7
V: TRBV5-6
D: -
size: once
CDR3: CASSLAPGGAGYEQYF
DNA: TGTGCCAGCAGCTTGGCCCCGGGGGGCGCAGGCTACGAGCAGTACTTC

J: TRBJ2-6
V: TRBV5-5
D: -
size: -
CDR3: CASSLTASGANVLTF
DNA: TGTGCCAGCAGCTTGACAGCCTCTGGGGCCAACGTCCTGACTTTC

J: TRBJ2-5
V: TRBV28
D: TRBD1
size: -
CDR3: CASTTRGRGQYF
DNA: TGTGCCAGCACAACCAGGGGGCGAGGGCAGTACTTC

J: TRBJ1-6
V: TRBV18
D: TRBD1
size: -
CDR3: CASSSSGTDNSPLHF
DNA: TGTGCCAGCTCATCATCCGGGACAGATAATTCACCCCTCCACTTT

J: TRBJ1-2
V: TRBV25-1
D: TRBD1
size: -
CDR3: CASSEYPGQGYNYGYTF
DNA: TGTGCCAGCAGTGAATACCCTGGACAGGGTTATAACTATGGCTACACCTTC

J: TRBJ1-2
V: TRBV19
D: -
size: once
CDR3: CASSADRPHGYTF
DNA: TGTGCCAGTAGTGCAGACAGGCCCCATGGCTACACCTTC

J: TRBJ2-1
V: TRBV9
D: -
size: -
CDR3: CASSVEIATYNEQFF
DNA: TGTGCCAGCAGCGTGGAGATAGCAACCTACAATGAGCAGTTCTTC

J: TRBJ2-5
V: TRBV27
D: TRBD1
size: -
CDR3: CASSYKGASAFGETQYF
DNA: TGTGCCAGCAGTTACAAGGGGGCGTCGGCATTTGGAGAGACCCAGTACTTC

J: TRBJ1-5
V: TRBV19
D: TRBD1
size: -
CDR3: CASNRLDRAGQPQHF
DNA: TGTGCCAGTAACCGTCTGGACAGGGCCGGGCAGCCCCAGCATTTT

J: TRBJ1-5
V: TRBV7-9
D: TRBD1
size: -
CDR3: CASSPHTAGTGDSNQPQHF
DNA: TGTGCCAGCAGCCCCCACACTGCGGGGACAGGGGATAGCAATCAGCCCCAGCATTTT

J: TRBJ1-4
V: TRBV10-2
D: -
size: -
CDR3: CASSELGGLATNEKLFF
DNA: TGCGCCAGCAGTGAGCTTGGGGGCCTTGCAACTAATGAAAAACTGTTTTTT

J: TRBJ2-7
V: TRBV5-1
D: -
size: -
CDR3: CASSLAGKDEQYF
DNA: TGCGCCAGCAGCTTGGCAGGGAAGGACGAGCAGTACTTC

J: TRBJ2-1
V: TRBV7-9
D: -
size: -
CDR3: CASSPSGISTNEQFF
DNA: TGTGCCAGCAGCCCTTCGGGAATATCGACAAATGAGCAGTTCTTC

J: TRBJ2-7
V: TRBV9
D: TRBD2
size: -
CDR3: CASSGTSGRIEQYF
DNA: TGTGCCAGCAGCGGGACTAGCGGGAGGATCGAGCAGTACTTC

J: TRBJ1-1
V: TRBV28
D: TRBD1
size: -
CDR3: CASTLMDRVTEAFF
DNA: TGTGCCAGCACGCTAATGGACAGGGTCACTGAAGCTTTCTTT

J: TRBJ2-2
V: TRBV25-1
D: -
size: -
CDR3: CASSGALTRGSGELFF
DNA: TGTGCCAGCAGTGGGGCCCTAACTCGGGGGTCCGGGGAGCTGTTTTTT

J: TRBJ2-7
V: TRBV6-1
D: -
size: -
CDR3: CASSEPTGREQYF
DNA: TGTGCCAGCAGTGAACCGACAGGACGTGAGCAGTACTTC

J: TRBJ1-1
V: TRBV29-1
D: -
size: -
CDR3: CSGGTGSGTEAFF
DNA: TGCAGCGGCGGAACAGGGTCCGGCACTGAAGCTTTCTTT

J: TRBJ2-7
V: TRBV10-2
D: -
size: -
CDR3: CASSEPLGASSYEQYF
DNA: TGCGCCAGCAGTGAGCCGCTAGGGGCGAGCTCCTACGAGCAGTACTTC

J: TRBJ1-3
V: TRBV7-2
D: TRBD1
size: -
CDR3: CASSLDRGSGNTIYF
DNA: TGTGCCAGCAGCCTAGACAGGGGCTCTGGAAACACCATATATTTT

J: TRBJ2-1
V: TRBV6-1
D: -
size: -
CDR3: CASSEGLRNEQFF
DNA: TGTGCCAGCAGTGAGGGACTCCGCAATGAGCAGTTCTTC